These 6 T cell receptor beta chains came from one sample sequenced in a study of cytomegalovirus exposure and HLA in healthy donors. This PCR relied on a set of 60 Vbeta primers and 13 Jbeta primers. Data came from immunoSEQ multiplex PCR; TCRdb stores just in-frame clones and leaves some out. The repertoire holds under 250,000 clones, with under 90% as singletons. Sequencing was done on a sample of PBMCs. Receptors originate from a human donor in good health.

The rearrangement uses TRBV5-1 and TRBJ1-6, with 9 bases aligning to TRBD1. The CDR3 length is 17 residues. The germline CDR1 and CDR2 sequences are SGHRS and YFSETQ. Trimming removed 0 bases from V and 5 bases from J; junction bases left unmatched: 6. The CDR3 is CASSLVQTGGNNSPLHF. The DNA for the CDR3 is TGCGCCAGCAGCTTGGTGCAAACAGGGGGCAATAATTCACCCCTCCACTTT.

This CDR3 reads CASSIGTGVTDTQYF. The CDR3 DNA reads TGTGCCAGTAGTATCGGGACAGGGGTTACAGATACGCAGTATTTT. The chain carries TRBV19 and TRBJ2-3; 10 bases are shared with TRBD1. This CDR3 is built from 15 residues. The ends lost 3 bases at V and 3 bases at J; junction bases unmatched: 3. CDR1 is LNHDA, CDR2 SQIVND, per germline (reference sequence).

The chain recombines TRBV5-4 with TRBJ2-5; weak D call: TRBD2 (5 bases). Near its end, the DNA agrees better with TRBJ2-7, so the J call may be wrong. Germline CDR1 and CDR2: SGHNT and YYREEE (reference sequence). This CDR3 comprises 14 residues. CDR3 nucleotides: TGTGCCAGCAGCTCGCCGGACGAGGGTATCGAGCAGTACTTC. Translating gives CASSSPDEGIEQYF.

The chain links TRBV20-1 to TRBJ1-1; D may be TRBD1 (6 bases). With 5 bases removed from V and 4 bases from J, the gap between germline ends came to 8 bases. The CDR3 covers 11 residues. Per the germline V gene, CDR1 is DFQATT and CDR2 is SNEGSKA (reference sequence). The CDR3 DNA sequence: TGCAGTGCTTCAGGGGTCACTGAAGCTTTCTTT. Amino acid sequence: CSASGVTEAFF.

The chain carries TRBV18 and TRBJ2-5; 9 bases match TRBD1. CDR1 is KGHSH, CDR2 LQKENI, per germline. The CDR3 is 16 amino acids. With 4 bases clipped from V and 3 bases from J, the junction kept 9 bases outside the gene matches. The CDR3 nucleotides are TGTGCCAGCTCACAAAGACCGACAGGGGGAGAAGAGACCCAGTACTTC. Protein: CASSQRPTGGEETQYF.

V gene TRBV4-1 combines with J gene TRBJ2-7; tentative D call: TRBD1 (6 bases). V gave up 0 bases and J gave up 0 bases, with 12 bases separating them. Germline assignment: CDR1 MGHRA and CDR2 YSYEKL. This CDR3 comprises 16 residues. CDR3 nucleotides: TGCGCCAGCAGCCAAGACGGTACAGGGCTCTCCTACGAGCAGTACTTC. Its translation is CASSQDGTGLSYEQYF.